These T cell receptor beta chains were read from a single sample in a study of cytotoxic CD8 clonotypes in ibrutinib-treated CLL. TCRdb's table, derived via immunoSEQ multiplex PCR, lists solely in-frame clones and lacks some. The data show tens of thousands of clones, with less than 75% seen just once and 43% held by the top ten. Sequenced material: PBMCs, taken after 12 months of ibrutinib treatment. All receptors come from a human donor with chronic lymphocytic leukemia. CDR3s include the opening cysteine and the closing phenylalanine or tryptophan. The order of the fields is J gene, D gene, clone size, CDR3 length, V gene, CDR3 protein, CDR3 DNA. The D gene is left open where the match is weak. Where a row states a size, it is once, few, many or the class of an expanded clone; other rows omit it.

TRBJ2-5 NA NA 12 TRBV12-5 CASGLEEETQYF TGTGCTAGTGGTTTGGAAGAAGAGACCCAGTACTTC
TRBJ2-2 NA NA 14 TRBV27 CASSLYRDTGELFF TGTGCCAGCAGTTTGTACAGGGACACCGGGGAGCTGTTTTTT
TRBJ2-1 TRBD1 NA 13 TRBV28 CASSTGQGNEQFF TGTGCCAGCAGTACGGGACAGGGGAATGAGCAGTTCTTC
TRBJ1-2 TRBD1 NA 14 TRBV30 CAWSPGGANYGYTF TGTGCCTGGAGTCCAGGGGGCGCGAACTATGGCTACACCTTC
TRBJ2-7 TRBD1 once 14 TRBV6-5 CASRIGTGLTEQYF TGTGCCAGCAGGATCGGGACAGGGCTCACCGAGCAGTACTTC
TRBJ2-7 NA few 14 TRBV14 CASSPSRGPYEQYF TGTGCCAGCAGCCCCAGTAGGGGACCCTACGAGCAGTACTTC
TRBJ2-1 NA once 16 TRBV5-1 CASSLYPGHRDDEQFF TGCGCCAGCAGCTTGTATCCGGGACATCGGGACGATGAGCAGTTCTTC
TRBJ1-2 NA NA 16 TRBV2 CASRAAPYFALGGYTF TGTGCCAGCAGGGCAGCACCCTATTTCGCTTTGGGTGGCTACACCTTC
TRBJ2-3 TRBD2 few 12 TRBV28 CASSTASGSGYF TGTGCCAGCAGTACCGCTAGCGGGAGTGGGTATTTT
TRBJ2-1 TRBD2 NA 14 TRBV28 CASTPAGDYNEQFF TGTGCCAGCACCCCCGCGGGAGACTACAATGAGCAGTTCTTC
TRBJ1-1 NA NA 13 TRBV7-6 CASSRTSNTEAFF TGTGCCAGCAGCCGGACTTCGAACACTGAAGCTTTCTTT
TRBJ1-5 NA NA 12 TRBV5-6 CASSLGEQPQHF TGTGCCAGCAGCTTGGGCGAGCAGCCCCAGCATTTT
TRBJ1-2 TRBD1 NA 14 TRBV7-9 CASSLEGQGYGYTF TGTGCCAGCAGCTTAGAGGGACAGGGTTATGGCTACACCTTC
TRBJ2-7 NA NA 15 TRBV19 CASSSSGGAGYEQYF TGTGCCAGTAGTTCATCAGGGGGAGCGGGCTACGAGCAGTACTTC
TRBJ1-2 TRBD1 NA 14 TRBV7-9 CASSLDRGYYGYTF TGTGCCAGCAGCTTGGACAGGGGTTACTATGGCTACACCTTC
TRBJ2-1 NA NA 13 TRBV10-3 CAIRGIGDNEQFF TGTGCCATCAGAGGGATCGGGGACAATGAGCAGTTCTTC
TRBJ1-5 NA NA 15 TRBV7-6 CASSANQGSNQPQHF TGTGCCAGCAGCGCAAATCAGGGGAGCAATCAGCCCCAGCATTTT
TRBJ1-5 NA NA 14 TRBV15 CAHRDRPSNQPQHF TGTGCCCACCGTGACAGACCTAGCAATCAGCCCCAGCATTTT
TRBJ1-4 NA NA 12 TRBV5-6 CASSLVGEKLFF TGTGCCAGCAGCCTGGTCGGTGAAAAACTGTTTTTT
TRBJ1-1 TRBD1 NA 15 TRBV30 CAWSAGGAGGTEAFF TGTGCCTGGAGTGCAGGGGGCGCCGGTGGCACTGAAGCTTTCTTT
TRBJ2-5 NA NA 15 TRBV19 CASSIADSGSGTQYF TGTGCCAGTAGTATAGCGGATAGCGGATCTGGGACCCAGTACTTC
TRBJ2-1 TRBD2 NA 19 TRBV11-1 CASSLVLAGAPMGYNEQFF TGTGCCAGCAGCTTAGTCCTAGCGGGAGCCCCGATGGGCTACAATGAGCAGTTCTTC
TRBJ1-2 NA few 14 TRBV4-1 CASSQLGQHYGYTF TGCGCCAGCAGCCAATTAGGACAGCACTATGGCTACACCTTC
TRBJ1-2 NA NA 14 TRBV9 CASSVAGNRYGYTF TGTGCCAGCAGCGTAGCAGGTAACCGGTATGGCTACACCTTC
TRBJ2-4 NA once 15 TRBV5-4 CASSRKTEAKNIQYF TGTGCCAGCAGCAGGAAGACAGAGGCCAAAAACATTCAGTACTTC
TRBJ2-7 TRBD2 NA 16 TRBV10-1 CASSESKTSGLYEQYF TGCGCCAGCAGTGAGTCAAAGACTAGCGGACTCTACGAGCAGTACTTC
TRBJ2-1 NA few 15 TRBV2 CASSVIRGHDNEQFF TGTGCCAGCAGTGTAATCCGCGGGCACGACAATGAGCAGTTCTTC
TRBJ1-5 NA NA 12 TRBV6-1 CASSHTNQPQHF TGTGCCAGCAGCCACACTAATCAGCCCCAGCATTTT
TRBJ2-7 NA NA 14 TRBV18 CASSPARGSYEQYF TGTGCCAGCTCACCAGCTCGGGGCTCCTACGAGCAGTACTTC
TRBJ2-7 NA NA 13 TRBV7-2 CASSLLVGYEQYF TGTGCCAGCAGCTTATTAGTAGGGTACGAGCAGTACTTC
TRBJ2-5 NA few 15 TRBV5-1 CASSFSGAERQTQYF TGCGCCAGCAGCTTTAGCGGAGCAGAAAGGCAGACCCAGTACTTC
TRBJ1-3 NA NA 15 TRBV7-8 CASSQVSGFGNTIYF TGTGCCAGCAGCCAGGTGTCAGGATTTGGAAACACCATATATTTT
TRBJ2-7 NA NA 15 TRBV6-1 CASRGISLLIGEQYF TGTGCCAGCCGGGGGATCAGCCTTTTAATTGGCGAGCAGTACTTC
TRBJ2-3 NA NA 16 TRBV15 CATSRQAGASTDTQYF TGTGCCACCAGCAGACAAGCAGGGGCGAGCACAGATACGCAGTATTTT
TRBJ2-2 NA few 17 TRBV7-8 CASSPRSGTVNTGELFF TGTGCCAGCAGCCCACGGTCCGGGACGGTGAACACCGGGGAGCTGTTTTTT
TRBJ1-1 TRBD1 NA 15 TRBV5-5 CASSYRQGAVTEAFF TGTGCCAGCAGCTACCGACAGGGGGCAGTCACTGAAGCTTTCTTT